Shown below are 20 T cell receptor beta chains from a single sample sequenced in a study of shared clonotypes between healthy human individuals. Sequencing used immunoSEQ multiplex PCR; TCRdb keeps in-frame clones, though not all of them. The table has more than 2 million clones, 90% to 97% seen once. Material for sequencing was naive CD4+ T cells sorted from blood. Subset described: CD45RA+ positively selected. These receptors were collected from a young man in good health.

In DNA, the CDR3 is TGCAGCGTTGAAGGGAAAGGCACCATATATTTT. Translated, it gives CSVEGKGTIYF. This sequence joins TRBV29-1 and TRBJ1-3; D gene uncertain. The CDR3 is made up of 11 amino acids. Germline CDR1 is SQVTM and CDR2 is ANQGSEA. Trimming shortened V by 1 base and J by 9 bases, and 7 bases separated the two germline ends.

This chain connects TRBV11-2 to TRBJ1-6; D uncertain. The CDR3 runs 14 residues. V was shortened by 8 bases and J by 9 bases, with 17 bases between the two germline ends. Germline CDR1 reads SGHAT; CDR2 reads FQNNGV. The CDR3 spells CASSRATGFSPLHF. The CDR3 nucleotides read TGTGCCAGCTCTAGGGCAACTGGCTTTTCACCCCTCCACTTT.

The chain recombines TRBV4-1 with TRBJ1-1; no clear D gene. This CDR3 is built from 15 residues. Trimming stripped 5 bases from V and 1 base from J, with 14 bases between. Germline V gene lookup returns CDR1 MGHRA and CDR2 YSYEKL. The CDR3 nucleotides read TGCGCCAGCAGCTCTTTGGCGCTGCCGAACACTGAAGCTTTCTTT. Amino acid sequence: CASSSLALPNTEAFF.

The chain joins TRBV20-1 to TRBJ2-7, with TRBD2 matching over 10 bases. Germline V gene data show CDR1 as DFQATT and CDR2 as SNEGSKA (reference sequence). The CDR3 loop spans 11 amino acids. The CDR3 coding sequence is TGCAGAGCGGGAGGGCCCTACGAGCAGTACTTC. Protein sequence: CRAGGPYEQYF.

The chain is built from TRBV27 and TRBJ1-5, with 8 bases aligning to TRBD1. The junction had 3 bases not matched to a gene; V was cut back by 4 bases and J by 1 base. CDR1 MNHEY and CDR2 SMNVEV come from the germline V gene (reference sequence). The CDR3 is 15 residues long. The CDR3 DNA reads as TGTGCCAGCAGTTACAGGGGGTCAAGCAATCAGCCCCAGCATTTT. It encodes CASSYRGSSNQPQHF.

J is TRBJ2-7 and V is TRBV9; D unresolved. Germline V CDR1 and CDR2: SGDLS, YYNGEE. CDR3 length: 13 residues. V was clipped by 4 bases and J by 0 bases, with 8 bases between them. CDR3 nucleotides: TGTGCCAGCAGCCGGACCCACTCCTACGAGCAGTACTTC. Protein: CASSRTHSYEQYF.

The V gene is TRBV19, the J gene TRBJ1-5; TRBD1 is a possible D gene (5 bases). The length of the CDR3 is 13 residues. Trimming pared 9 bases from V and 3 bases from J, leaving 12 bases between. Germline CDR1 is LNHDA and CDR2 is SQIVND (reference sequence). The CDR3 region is CASRRVLNQPQHF. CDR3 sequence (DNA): TGTGCCAGCCGCAGGGTGCTCAATCAGCCCCAGCATTTT.

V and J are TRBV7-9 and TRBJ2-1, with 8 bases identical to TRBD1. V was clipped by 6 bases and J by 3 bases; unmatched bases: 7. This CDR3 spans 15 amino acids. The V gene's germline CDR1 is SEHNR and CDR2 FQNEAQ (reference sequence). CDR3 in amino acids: CASSSDRALYNEQFF. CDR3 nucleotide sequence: TGTGCCAGCAGTTCGGACAGGGCCCTCTACAATGAGCAGTTCTTC.

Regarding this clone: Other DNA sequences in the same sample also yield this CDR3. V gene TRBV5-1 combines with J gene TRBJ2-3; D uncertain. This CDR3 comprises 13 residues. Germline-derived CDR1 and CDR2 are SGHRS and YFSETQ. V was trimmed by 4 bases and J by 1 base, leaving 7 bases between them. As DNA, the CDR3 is TGCGCCAGCAGCCGATGGGGCACAGATACGCAGTATTTT. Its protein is CASSRWGTDTQYF.

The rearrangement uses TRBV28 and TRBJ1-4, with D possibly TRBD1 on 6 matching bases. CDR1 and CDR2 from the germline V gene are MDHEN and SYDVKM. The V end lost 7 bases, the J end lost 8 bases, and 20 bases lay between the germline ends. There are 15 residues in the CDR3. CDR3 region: CASTQSEQGREKLFF. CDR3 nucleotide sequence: TGTGCCAGCACCCAATCTGAGCAGGGGCGGGAAAAACTGTTTTTT. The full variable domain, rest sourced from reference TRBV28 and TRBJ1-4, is DVKVTQSSRYLVKRTGEKVFLECVQDMDHENMFWYRQDPGLGLRLIYFSYDVKMKEKGDIPEGYSVSREKKERFSLILESASTNQTSMYLCASTQSEQGREKLFFGSGTQLSVL.

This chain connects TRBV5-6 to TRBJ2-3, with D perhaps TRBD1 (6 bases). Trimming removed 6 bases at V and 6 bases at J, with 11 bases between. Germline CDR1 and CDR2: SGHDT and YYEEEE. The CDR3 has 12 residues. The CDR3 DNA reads TGTGCCAGCATCTCAACAGGGGATACGCAGTATTTT. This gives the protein CASISTGDTQYF.

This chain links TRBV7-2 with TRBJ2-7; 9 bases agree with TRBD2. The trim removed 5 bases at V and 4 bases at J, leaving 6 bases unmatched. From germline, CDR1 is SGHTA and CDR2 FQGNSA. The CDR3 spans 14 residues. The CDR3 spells CASSPQAGGYEQYF. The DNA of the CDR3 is TGTGCCAGCAGCCCCCAGGCGGGAGGGTACGAGCAGTACTTC. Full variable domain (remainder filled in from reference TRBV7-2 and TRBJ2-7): GAGVSQSPSNKVTEKGKDVELRCDPISGHTALYWYRQSLGQGLEFLIYFQGNSAPDKSGLPSDRFSAERTGGSVSTLTIQRTQQEDSAVYLCASSPQAGGYEQYFGPGTRLTVT.

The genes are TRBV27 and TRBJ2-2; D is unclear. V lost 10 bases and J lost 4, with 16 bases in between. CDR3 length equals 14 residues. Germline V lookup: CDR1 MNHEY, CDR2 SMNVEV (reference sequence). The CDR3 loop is CAIWVPKGTGELFF. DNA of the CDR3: TGTGCCATCTGGGTCCCCAAGGGCACCGGGGAGCTGTTTTTT.

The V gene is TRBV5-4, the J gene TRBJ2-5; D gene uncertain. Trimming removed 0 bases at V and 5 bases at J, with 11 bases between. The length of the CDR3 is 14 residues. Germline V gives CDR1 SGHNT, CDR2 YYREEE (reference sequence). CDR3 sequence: CASSLETFRETQYF. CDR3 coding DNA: TGTGCCAGCAGCTTGGAAACTTTTCGGGAGACCCAGTACTTC.

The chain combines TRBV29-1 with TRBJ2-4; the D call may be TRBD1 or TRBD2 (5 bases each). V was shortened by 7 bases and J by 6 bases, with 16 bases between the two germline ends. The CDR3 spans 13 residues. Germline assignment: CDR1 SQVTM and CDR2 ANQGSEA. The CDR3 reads CSAEGGAPNIQYF. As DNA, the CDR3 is TGCAGCGCCGAGGGTGGGGCACCAAACATTCAGTACTTC.

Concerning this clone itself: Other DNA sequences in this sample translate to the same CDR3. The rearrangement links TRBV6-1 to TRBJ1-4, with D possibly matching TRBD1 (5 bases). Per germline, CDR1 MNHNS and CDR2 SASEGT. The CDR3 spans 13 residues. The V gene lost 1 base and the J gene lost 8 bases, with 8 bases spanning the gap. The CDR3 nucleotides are TGTGCCAGCAGTGAAGGGCCAGGGGAAAAACTGTTTTTT. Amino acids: CASSEGPGEKLFF.

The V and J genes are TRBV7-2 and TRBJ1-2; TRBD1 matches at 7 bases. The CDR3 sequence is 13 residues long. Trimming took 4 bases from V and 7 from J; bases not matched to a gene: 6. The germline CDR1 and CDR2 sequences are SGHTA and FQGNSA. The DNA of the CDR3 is TGTGCCAGCAGCTCTAACAGGGGTTCTGGCTACACCTTC. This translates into CASSSNRGSGYTF. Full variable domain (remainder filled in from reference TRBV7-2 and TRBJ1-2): GAGVSQSPSNKVTEKGKDVELRCDPISGHTALYWYRQSLGQGLEFLIYFQGNSAPDKSGLPSDRFSAERTGGSVSTLTIQRTQQEDSAVYLCASSSNRGSGYTFGSGTRLTVV.

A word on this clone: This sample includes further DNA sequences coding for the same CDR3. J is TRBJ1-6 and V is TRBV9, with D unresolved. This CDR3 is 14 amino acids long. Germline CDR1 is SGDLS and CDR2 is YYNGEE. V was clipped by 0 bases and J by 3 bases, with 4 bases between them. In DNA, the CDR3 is TGTGCCAGCAGCGTAGGGGGCTATAATTCACCCCTCCACTTT. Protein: CASSVGGYNSPLHF.

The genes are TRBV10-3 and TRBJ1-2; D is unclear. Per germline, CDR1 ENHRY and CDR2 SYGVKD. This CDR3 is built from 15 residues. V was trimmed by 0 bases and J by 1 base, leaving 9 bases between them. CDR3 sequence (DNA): TGTGCCATCAGTGAGTCTATAGTAGGTAACTATGGCTACACCTTC. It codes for CAISESIVGNYGYTF.

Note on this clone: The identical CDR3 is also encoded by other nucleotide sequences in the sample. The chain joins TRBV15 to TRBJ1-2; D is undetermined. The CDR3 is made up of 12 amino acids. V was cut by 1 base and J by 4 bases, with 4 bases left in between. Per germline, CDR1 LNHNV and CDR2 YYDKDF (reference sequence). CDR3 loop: CATSRGGYGYTF. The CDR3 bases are TGTGCCACCAGCAGAGGGGGCTATGGCTACACCTTC.